These 27 T cell receptor beta chains were sequenced from one sample in a study of regulatory T cells in long-lasting Graves disease. According to the study, TCR beta libraries were built with iRepertoire HTBI primers and CDR3-region Arm-PCR. TCRdb called the multiplex PCR reads again in MiXCR, with one record for every CDR3 protein. The sample contains almost 350,000 distinct CDR3 sequences, about 20% of which appear only once. The sample's time point: persistent/refractory GD, antithyroid drugs over 5 years with positive TRAb. There was RNA extracted from PBMCs, and the TCR library was made from it. Sequencing was performed on peripheral blood mononuclear cells (PBMCs), taken when the disease was refractory, from a patient treated with antithyroid drugs. All receptors derive from a female donor with Graves disease.

The sample holds many counts of this clonotype. The chain carries TRBV7-2 and TRBJ2-7; 8 positions match TRBD2. J was trimmed by 3 bases and V by 5 bases; bases with no gene match: 3. From germline, CDR1 is SGHTA and CDR2 FQGNSA. This CDR3 is built from 13 residues. For the CDR3, the DNA is TGTGCCAGCAGCCAACGGGAGGGCTACGAGCAGTACTTC. As protein: CASSQREGYEQYF.

In the case of this clonotype: This sequence may be a read error, since a much larger clone differs from it by one base. The CDR3 end shows no conserved phenylalanine or tryptophan, and so a read error is likely. The chain carries TRBV7-2 and TRBJ1-5; TRBD1 is a possible D gene (6 bases). With 8 bases removed from V and 7 bases from J, the gap between germline ends came to 15 bases. Looked up from germline, CDR1 is SGHTA and CDR2 is FQGNSA. The CDR3 contains 13 residues. CDR3 protein: CASSTGAWQPQHS. The CDR3 nucleotides are TGTGCCAGCTCGACAGGCGCATGGCAGCCCCAGCATTCT.

This clonotype was counted many times. The genes are TRBV11-2 and TRBJ2-4; 9 bases line up with TRBD1. Trimming cost V 10 bases and J 4 bases; bases outside gene matches: 14. This CDR3 spans 16 amino acids. The germline V gene encodes CDR1 SGHAT and CDR2 FQNNGV. The CDR3 protein is CATDRGDSQEKNIQYF. For the CDR3, the DNA is TGTGCCACAGACAGGGGGGATTCGCAAGAGAAAAACATTCAGTACTTC.

The chain employs TRBV12-3 or TRBV12-4 and TRBJ1-3; D unresolved. With 3 bases removed from V and 2 bases from J, the gap between germline ends came to 5 bases. The CDR3 spans 13 residues. In DNA form, the CDR3 reads TGTGCCAGCAGTTTCCGGACTGGAAACACCATATATTTT. Translating it yields CASSFRTGNTIYF.

The chain recombines TRBV20-1 with TRBJ1-1, with D perhaps matching TRBD1 (5 bases). This CDR3 comprises 13 residues. From germline, CDR1 is DFQATT and CDR2 SNEGSKA (reference sequence). Trimming took off 0 bases at V and 5 bases at J, with 10 bases between the two ends. CDR3 coding DNA: TGCAGTGCTAGAGATCAACCAGGGACTGAAGCTTTCTTT. This sequence encodes CSARDQPGTEAFF.

This clonotype occurred many times. The V call is TRBV12-3 or TRBV12-4, the J call TRBJ1-2; 7 nucleotides line up with TRBD1. J lost 0 bases, V lost 5 bases, and 9 bases had no gene match. This CDR3 is 16 amino acids long. CDR3 region: CASSPYRGTANYGYTF. CDR3 DNA sequence: TGTGCCAGCAGTCCCTACAGGGGAACCGCTAACTATGGCTACACCTTC.

This clonotype was recorded a few times. The chain links TRBV7-8 to TRBJ1-5; TRBD1 aligns across 7 bases. V gave up 1 base and J gave up 6 bases; unmatched junction bases: 3. The CDR3 runs to 14 residues. From germline, CDR1 is SGHVS and CDR2 FQNEAQ. The CDR3 sequence: CASSLGTGFQPQHF. CDR3 nucleotide sequence: TGTGCCAGCAGCTTAGGGACAGGCTTTCAGCCCCAGCATTTT.

The chain uses TRBV12-3 or TRBV12-4 and TRBJ1-1; D remains unclear. This CDR3 is 17 amino acids long. V was trimmed by 6 bases and J by 5 bases, leaving 25 bases between them. The DNA for the CDR3 is TGTGCCAGCAGCATGACGAGATTGCTAACCTCGGGGACTGAAGCTTTCTTT. Residues: CASSMTRLLTSGTEAFF.

This clonotype was recorded at least ten times. The V and J genes are TRBV27 and TRBJ2-2; tentatively, D is TRBD2 (6 bases). This CDR3 is built from 15 residues. CDR1 and CDR2 from the germline V gene are MNHEY and SMNVEV (reference sequence). Trimming left V 6 bases short and J 0 bases short, with 11 bases between. CDR3 protein: CASRGLASNTGELFF. CDR3 bases: TGTGCCAGCAGAGGCCTAGCGTCGAACACCGGGGAGCTGTTTTTT.

This clonotype has just a few counts. The rearrangement joins TRBV28 to TRBJ2-7; D unclear. Germline CDR1 MDHEN, CDR2 SYDVKM. This CDR3 region has 17 residues. Trimming pared 3 bases from V and 5 bases from J, leaving 23 bases between. The CDR3 loop is CASSFLRYHFGSHEQYF. CDR3 in DNA: TGTGCCAGCAGTTTTTTACGATACCATTTCGGCTCGCACGAGCAGTACTTC. Filled out from reference TRBV28 and TRBJ2-7, the complete variable domain reads DVKVTQSSRYLVKRTGEKVFLECVQDMDHENMFWYRQDPGLGLRLIYFSYDVKMKEKGDIPEGYSVSREKKERFSLILESASTNQTSMYLCASSFLRYHFGSHEQYFGPGTRLTVT.

This clonotype was picked up many times. The chain has TRBV30 and TRBJ1-2; TRBD1 might be the D (5 bases). In germline, CDR1 is GTSNPN, CDR2 SVGIG (reference sequence). V was clipped by 4 bases and J by 3 bases, with 9 bases between them. The CDR3 has 12 amino acids. The CDR3 protein is CAWTLGHYGYTF. In DNA, the CDR3 is TGTGCCTGGACCCTGGGGCACTATGGCTACACCTTC.

In this sample, this clonotype turned up a few times. The chain combines TRBV5-5 with TRBJ1-6; the D gene is possibly TRBD1 (6 bases). The germline V gene encodes CDR1 SGHKS and CDR2 YYEKEE (reference sequence). The V end was cut by 4 bases, the J end by 4 bases, with 12 bases between. There are 15 residues in the CDR3. The CDR3 nucleotides read TGTGCCAGCAGCCCGCAGGGGTATTATAATTCACCCCTCCACTTT. Translation: CASSPQGYYNSPLHF.

This chain connects TRBV3-1 to TRBJ2-7; maybe TRBD2 (5 bases). The CDR3 is 16 amino acids. V shed 4 bases and J shed 5 bases, with 21 bases lying between them. Germline values: CDR1 LGHDT, CDR2 YNNKEL (reference sequence). CDR3 sequence: CASSLLSRRGSDEQYF. CDR3 sequence (DNA): TGTGCCAGCAGCCTCTTATCCCGAAGAGGGTCGGACGAGCAGTACTTC.

The chain carries TRBV12-5 and TRBJ2-1; the D gene is possibly TRBD2 (6 bases). The CDR3 totals 17 residues. With 6 bases removed from V and 6 bases from J, the gap between germline ends came to 24 bases. In germline, CDR1 is LGHNT, CDR2 FRNRAP. CDR3 DNA: TGTGCTAGTGGCTTCGGGGGAGCTACCACAACCGGCAATGAGCAGTTCTTC. It specifies CASGFGGATTTGNEQFF.

Many counts were recorded for this clonotype. The rearrangement joins TRBV11-2 to TRBJ1-1; D unclear. Trimming removed 4 bases at V and 6 bases at J, with 12 bases between. CDR1 and CDR2 (germline): SGHAT, FQNNGV. The CDR3 consists of 13 residues. The CDR3 DNA is TGTGCCAGCAGCTCCATGCGTGAAGCTGAAGCTTTCTTT. Translated: CASSSMREAEAFF.

This clonotype showed up many times. The rearrangement joins TRBV12-3 or TRBV12-4 to TRBJ2-2; 8 nucleotides agree with TRBD1. The CDR3 extends over 15 amino acids. V was pared by 6 bases and J by 4 bases, with 7 bases of the junction left unmatched. The CDR3 DNA reads as TGTGCCAGCAGCCAGGGGGGACAGGTCACCGGGGAGCTGTTTTTT. It translates to CASSQGGQVTGELFF.

This clonotype was recorded at least ten times. This rearrangement joins TRBV27 to TRBJ1-2; maybe TRBD1 (6 bases). V dropped 5 bases and J dropped 3 bases, with 13 bases sitting between them. CDR1 and CDR2 (germline): MNHEY, SMNVEV (reference sequence). The CDR3 is 14 residues long. The CDR3 DNA is TGTGCCAGCAGTCAGGACAGATTTTACTATGGCTACACCTTC. This encodes CASSQDRFYYGYTF.

V and J are TRBV20-1 and TRBJ1-4; D might be TRBD1 (5 bases). The CDR3 loop spans 13 amino acids. The V gene lost 1 base and the J gene lost 8 bases, with 11 bases spanning the gap. Germline V lookup: CDR1 DFQATT, CDR2 SNEGSKA (reference sequence). CDR3 DNA sequence: TGCAGTGCTAGAGCTGGGAGGGGCGAAAAACTGTTTTTT. It is translated as CSARAGRGEKLFF.

This rearrangement joins TRBV5-8 to TRBJ2-7, with 8 nucleotides matching TRBD1. The CDR3 covers 15 residues. J gave up 3 bases and V 4 bases, and 9 bases lay outside the gene matches. Germline CDR1 SGHTS, CDR2 YDEGEE. CDR3 in amino acids: CASSAEGQVHYEQYF. The CDR3 DNA sequence: TGTGCCAGCAGCGCGGAGGGACAGGTTCACTACGAGCAGTACTTC.

This clonotype was seen ten or more times. The chain links TRBV12-3 or TRBV12-4 to TRBJ2-7; TRBD2 aligns across 7 bases. CDR3 length equals 13 residues. Unmatched junction bases numbered 4, after V lost 6 bases and J lost 2 bases. The CDR3 protein is CASSDSGPYEQYF. As DNA, the CDR3 is TGTGCCAGCAGCGATAGCGGGCCCTACGAGCAGTACTTC.

The rearrangement joins TRBV7-6 to TRBJ2-7; D unresolved. Trimming left V 1 base short and J 2 bases short, with 9 bases between. In germline, CDR1 is SGHVS, CDR2 FNYEAQ. The CDR3 runs to 14 residues. CDR3 loop: CASSLVKDTYEQYF. In DNA form, the CDR3 reads TGTGCCAGCAGCTTAGTGAAAGATACCTACGAGCAGTACTTC.

This clonotype was detected ten times or more. The chain couples TRBV7-8 to TRBJ2-7; TRBD2 might be the D (6 bases). V shed 5 bases and J shed 5 bases, with 16 bases lying between them. The CDR3 totals 14 residues. Per the germline V gene, CDR1 is SGHVS and CDR2 is FQNEAQ. The CDR3 DNA sequence: TGTGCCAGCAGCGCTACCGGGGGAGCCCACGAGCAGTACTTC. Its protein product is CASSATGGAHEQYF.

The chain links TRBV11-2 to TRBJ2-7, with TRBD1 matching over 10 bases. The V gene end was trimmed by 3 bases and the J gene end by 4 bases; junction bases not matched to a gene: 6. This CDR3 comprises 15 residues. Germline values: CDR1 SGHAT, CDR2 FQNNGV. This CDR3 is CASSFRDRGLYEQYF. CDR3 sequence (DNA): TGTGCCAGCAGCTTTCGGGACAGGGGCTTATACGAGCAGTACTTC.

V is TRBV2 and J is TRBJ2-1; 7 positions match TRBD2. The CDR3 totals 13 residues. Germline-derived CDR1 and CDR2 are SNHLY and FYNNEI. Trimming at V came to 6 bases and at J to 4 bases, leaving 3 bases not matched to a gene. The CDR3 reads CASRPREYNEQFF. DNA for the CDR3: TGTGCCAGCAGGCCGCGGGAGTACAATGAGCAGTTCTTC.

This clonotype was found many times. This chain joins TRBV30 and TRBJ1-1; 7 nucleotides align to TRBD1. V shed 6 bases, J shed 3 bases, and the junction held 4 bases outside the gene matches. Germline-derived CDR1 and CDR2 are GTSNPN and SVGIG (reference sequence). The length of the CDR3 is 12 residues. CDR3 protein: CACQTGHTEAFF. CDR3 DNA: TGTGCCTGCCAGACAGGGCACACTGAAGCTTTCTTT. Variable domain in full (rest from reference TRBV30 and TRBJ1-1): SQTIHQWPATLVQPVGSPLSLECTVEGTSNPNLYWYRQAAGRGLQLLFYSVGIGQISSEVPQNLSASRPQDRQFILSSKKLLLSDSGFYLCACQTGHTEAFFGQGTRLTVV.

This clonotype was observed many times. The rearrangement links TRBV20-1 to TRBJ1-6; 7 nucleotides align to TRBD1. This CDR3 region has 17 residues. Germline CDR1 and CDR2: DFQATT and SNEGSKA (reference sequence). V was clipped by 0 bases and J by 7 bases; unmatched bases: 12. CDR3 region: CSARDQWRQGENSPLHF. The CDR3 nucleotides are TGCAGTGCTAGAGATCAGTGGCGCCAGGGGGAAAATTCACCCCTCCACTTT.

At least ten counts were recorded for this clonotype. This chain connects TRBV11-2 to TRBJ1-2, with D uncertain. Germline lookup yields CDR1 SGHAT and CDR2 FQNNGV. This CDR3 region has 13 residues. V was pared by 6 bases and J by 4 bases, with 12 bases between. CDR3 DNA sequence: TGTGCCAGCAGATTTACGCGGTCCTATGGCTACACCTTC. This encodes CASRFTRSYGYTF.